This T cell receptor (beta chain) was recovered during a study of T cell responses to AZD1222 COVID-19 vaccine. The study's findings and limits: Of the AZD1222 recipients, only 5 to 7 were seropositive at baseline. Females outnumbered males among donors, who were mostly white British; clonal diversity was possibly underestimated. With two AZD1222 doses given, Spike-specific TCR breadth and depth both rose.

For this clone: What it binds is not known.

The CDR3 consists of 18 residues. The table came from immunoSEQ multiplex PCR; TCRdb's copy has only in-frame clones and leaves some out. In the table there are about 120,000 clones, approximately 85% of which are singletons. This chain uses TRBV21-1 with TRBJ2-5; TRBD1 is the table's D call and was not checked against the DNA. TRBV21-1 is deemed a pseudogene. The sample was peripheral blood, taken on day 0 of MenACWY control vaccination. The receptor was derived from an adult in good health. The DNA for the CDR3 is TGTGCCAGCAGTCCTCGCGTACTAGGGACAGGGGCGCGGGAGACCCAGTACTTC. Amino acid sequence: CASSPRVLGTGARETQYF.